A selection of T cell receptor beta chains follows, all from one sample in a study of T-cell reconstitution after alpha-beta-depleted transplantation in children. TCRdb independently ran MiXCR on the PCR reads; one entry per CDR3 protein. This table has about 640,000 distinct CDR3 sequences, 10% to 15% appearing once. Sequencing used PBMCs, mostly from graft donor cells, obtained 360 days after TCRalphabeta/CD19-depleted stem cell transplant. Source of these receptors: a male patient between 5 and 17 years old who had a stem cell transplant for acute myeloid leukemia, so the T cells may come from the graft donor. Both conserved end residues are part of each CDR3. Each record gives: V gene, J gene, D gene, clone size, CDR3 protein, CDR3 DNA. D genes are given only for firm matches. Size is stated for part of the rows, as once, few or many counts, or as a class when the clone is expanded.

TRBV11-2	TRBJ2-1	TRBD2	many	CASSPGLVLYNEQFF	TGTGCCAGCAGCCCCGGACTAGTCCTTTACAATGAGCAGTTCTTC
TRBV18	TRBJ2-7	-	few	CASSPPSRTEQYF	TGTGCCAGCTCACCACCGAGTAGGACCGAGCAGTACTTC
TRBV7-9	TRBJ2-1	-	-	CASSLGLLGGEQFF	TGTGCCAGCAGCTTAGGACTTTTGGGCGGTGAGCAGTTCTTC
TRBV30	TRBJ2-3	-	-	CAWSQITGPDTQYF	TGTGCCTGGAGTCAGATAACAGGCCCCGATACGCAGTATTTT
TRBV20-1	TRBJ2-5	TRBD2	-	CSASRASGGLHQETQYF	TGCAGTGCTAGTAGGGCTAGCGGGGGACTACACCAAGAGACCCAGTACTTC
TRBV28	TRBJ2-7	-	-	CASTLGQPLSYEQYF	TGTGCCAGCACCTTAGGACAGCCCCTGTCCTACGAGCAGTACTTC
TRBV27	TRBJ2-1	-	-	CASSPPGGSPGFF	TGTGCCAGCAGCCCCCCTGGGGGATCCCCGGGGTTCTTC
TRBV4-2	TRBJ2-7	TRBD2	few	CASSQGTSGRTLTYEQYF	TGTGCCAGCAGCCAAGGGACTAGCGGCAGAACTTTGACCTACGAGCAGTACTTC
TRBV18	TRBJ1-5	TRBD1	-	CASSPASGGNQPQHF	TGTGCCAGCTCACCAGCCTCAGGGGGAAATCAGCCCCAGCATTTT
TRBV4-1	TRBJ2-1	-	-	CATGAASYNEQFF	TGCGCCACTGGGGCGGCCTCCTACAATGAGCAGTTCTTC
TRBV3-1	TRBJ2-5	TRBD1	-	CASSQGRTGGKQTQYF	TGTGCCAGCAGCCAAGGGAGGACAGGCGGTAAACAGACCCAGTACTTC
TRBV20-1	TRBJ1-6	-	few	CSASPQGQSPLHF	TGCAGTGCTAGTCCCCAGGGGCAGTCACCCCTCCACTTT
TRBV5-1	TRBJ1-5	-	few	CASSPAGGSNQPQHF	TGCGCCAGCAGCCCTGCGGGGGGGAGCAATCAGCCCCAGCATTTT
TRBV6-2/TRBV6-3	TRBJ2-1	-	-	CASSYAGTWTRDEQFF	TGTGCCAGCAGTTACGCTGGGACATGGACGCGAGATGAGCAGTTCTTC
TRBV12-3/TRBV12-4	TRBJ2-3	-	few	CASSGGAADTQYF	TGTGCCAGCAGTGGTGGGGCAGCAGATACGCAGTATTTT
TRBV28	TRBJ1-5	TRBD1	-	CASSPGRGGNQPQHF	TGTGCCAGCAGTCCTGGCAGGGGGGGCAATCAGCCCCAGCATTTT
TRBV12-3/TRBV12-4	TRBJ2-1	TRBD1	-	CASSLALGQGGFNEQFF	TGTGCCAGCAGTCTGGCCCTGGGACAGGGGGGGTTTAATGAGCAGTTCTTC
TRBV6-1	TRBJ2-5	-	few	CASTRMALGGQETQYF	TGTGCCAGCACGAGAATGGCCCTGGGGGGACAAGAGACCCAGTACTTC
TRBV29-1	TRBJ2-1	-	few	CSVVRLTFPNEQFF	TGCAGCGTTGTTCGGCTAACCTTCCCCAATGAGCAGTTCTTC
TRBV29-1	TRBJ2-7	-	few	CSVVEVNEQYF	TGCAGCGTTGTTGAAGTGAACGAGCAGTACTTC
TRBV29-1	TRBJ2-1	-	few	CSVESSQLSSYNEQFF	TGCAGCGTTGAATCTAGCCAGCTAAGCTCCTACAATGAGCAGTTCTTC
TRBV5-1	TRBJ2-1	TRBD2	few	CASSSLLAGDFFIEQFF	TGCGCCAGCAGCTCGTTATTAGCGGGAGATTTTTTCATTGAGCAGTTCTTC
TRBV20-1	TRBJ2-3	-	many	CSARTASWRALLTDTQYF	TGCAGTGCTCGGACGGCCTCATGGCGGGCCTTACTCACAGATACGCAGTATTTT
TRBV6-2/TRBV6-3	TRBJ2-1	TRBD2	few	CASRGTSTYEQFF	TGTGCCAGCAGGGGGACTAGCACCTATGAGCAGTTCTTC
TRBV27	TRBJ2-7	-	many	CASSLGPLLAYEQYF	TGTGCCAGCAGTTTAGGGCCATTATTGGCCTACGAGCAGTACTTC
TRBV7-2	TRBJ2-5	-	few	CASSFVGVPQETQYF	TGTGCCAGCAGCTTCGTGGGAGTCCCCCAAGAGACCCAGTACTTC
TRBV18	TRBJ2-5	-	few	CASSPLSRDGTQYF	TGTGCCAGCTCACCACTGTCCAGGGATGGGACCCAGTACTTC
TRBV12-3/TRBV12-4	TRBJ2-3	TRBD2	few	CASSLMVLGLAGGTTDTQYF	TGTGCCAGCAGTTTAATGGTCCTAGGACTAGCGGGAGGGACCACAGATACGCAGTATTTT